This TCR beta chain was documented in a study of human T cells and chemical hapten exposure. TCRdb independently ran MiXCR on the RACE reads; one entry per CDR3 protein. The sample shows some 59,000 distinct CDR3 sequences, 11% of them seen only once. Time point denoted: pre-sensitization, week 0. Specified treatment: therapeutic diphenylcyclopropenone sensitization with weekly scalp DPC. This clonotype appeared a few times. The source of this sequence is a middle-aged woman with alopecia areata. Some clones in this sample may be carry-over from other donors' samples. The sequencing used whole blood, collected in connection with sensitization to the hapten diphenylcyclopropenone (DPC).

The CDR3 nucleotides read TGCAGCGTTTCTTCCCGGACGGAACAGTATTTT. Its protein is CSVSSRTEQYF. This chain connects TRBV29-1 to TRBJ2-3; no reliable D call. Germline V gives CDR1 SQVTM, CDR2 ANQGSEA. This CDR3 spans 11 amino acids. V was pared by 5 bases and J by 12 bases, with 15 bases between.